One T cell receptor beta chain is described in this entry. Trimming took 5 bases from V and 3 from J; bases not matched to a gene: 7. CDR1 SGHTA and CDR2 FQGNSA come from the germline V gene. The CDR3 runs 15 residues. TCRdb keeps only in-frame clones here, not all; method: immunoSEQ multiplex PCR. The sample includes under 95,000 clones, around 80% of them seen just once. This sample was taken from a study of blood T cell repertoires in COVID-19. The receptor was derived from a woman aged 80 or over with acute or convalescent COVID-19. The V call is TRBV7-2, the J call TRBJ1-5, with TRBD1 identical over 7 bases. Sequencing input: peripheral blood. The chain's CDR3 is CASSPNRGPNQPQHF. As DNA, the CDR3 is TGTGCCAGCAGCCCCAACAGGGGCCCCAATCAGCCCCAGCATTTT.